This T cell receptor beta chain was documented in a study of a mutant IDH1 vaccine in newly diagnosed glioma. The wider study: An approximately 62% male, around 40% female split and a mean age of 40.4 years characterized treated patients. Patients previously underwent radiotherapy, temozolomide, or both, and most underwent both. The study, taken as a whole, reports: Vaccination elicited immune responses in approximately 92% of patients.

Sample time point: baseline, week 1 (first vaccination visit). Sample treatment: pre-vaccination baseline after standard-of-care therapy. V was trimmed by 1 base and J by 4 bases, leaving 4 bases between them. The CDR3 extends over 12 amino acids. CDR1 and CDR2 from the germline V gene are SGHVS and FNYEAQ. Using immunoSEQ multiplex PCR, the repertoire was profiled, and TCRdb retains in-frame clones only, with some absent. The profile shows tens of thousands of clones, 83% of them singletons. About this clone: Its antigen is not identified. A much larger clone differs by one base, so this may be a read error.

Sequenced material: PBMCs, taken from a glioma patient treated with radiotherapy, temozolomide or both. This chain links TRBV7-6 with TRBJ1-1; D uncertain. This TCR was sampled from a woman aged 45 to 65 with glioma. The CDR3 loop is CASSLGATEAFF. The CDR3 nucleotides read TGTGCCAGCAGCTTAGGAGCCACTGAAGCTTTCTTT.